Below are 20 T cell receptor beta chains sequenced from a single sample in a study of CD8+ T cells in alopecia areata. Regarding treatment: oral pan-JAK inhibitor, 5-10 mg twice daily. Reverse transcribed after extraction, RNA yielded cDNA as the sequencing template. The data were produced by immunoSEQ multiplex PCR, yet TCRdb's version contains in-frame clones alone and is incomplete. This sample has 110,000 or so clones, with around three fifths found just once. The source material was CD4+ T cells sorted from blood, sampled at week 24, from a patient treated with tofacitinib. These receptors were obtained from a human donor with alopecia areata.

This clone was recorded only once. This chain uses TRBV5-1 with TRBJ1-1; no clear D. This CDR3 has 16 amino acids. V was clipped by 3 bases and J by 0 bases, with 15 bases between them. Germline V gives CDR1 SGHRS, CDR2 YFSETQ. Here the CDR3 reads CASSSISGPVNTEAFF. CDR3 nucleotides: TGCGCCAGCAGCTCGATTTCTGGGCCCGTGAACACTGAAGCTTTCTTT.

This chain connects TRBV4-1 to TRBJ1-4; a weak D match, TRBD1 (6 bases). The CDR3 spans 16 residues. Germline CDR1 MGHRA, CDR2 YSYEKL. The V gene lost 1 base and the J gene lost 4 bases, with 13 bases spanning the gap. The CDR3 protein is CASSQALNRVNEKLFF. The DNA of the CDR3 is TGCGCCAGCAGCCAAGCACTCAACAGGGTTAATGAAAAACTGTTTTTT.

The chain recombines TRBV2 with TRBJ2-1; D call uncertain. Between the trimmed V and J ends, which lost 6 bases and 7 bases, there was a span of 10 bases. The V gene's germline CDR1 is SNHLY and CDR2 FYNNEI. This CDR3 spans 12 amino acids. Here the CDR3 DNA reads TGTGCCAGCAGCTGGGAAGGAAATGAGCAGTTCTTC. Its translation: CASSWEGNEQFF.

This rearrangement joins TRBV19 to TRBJ2-2; TRBD1 matches 7 bases. The ends lost 9 bases at V and 0 bases at J; junction bases unmatched: 7. There are 15 residues in the CDR3. Germline CDR1 LNHDA, CDR2 SQIVND (reference sequence). The CDR3 DNA is TGTGCCAGCCGATCGGGACAGCCGAACACCGGGGAGCTGTTTTTT. Its translation is CASRSGQPNTGELFF.

This clone appeared a few times. V and J are TRBV30 and TRBJ2-5; D may be TRBD2 (7 bases). Germline V gene lookup returns CDR1 GTSNPN and CDR2 SVGIG (reference sequence). The length of the CDR3 is 12 residues. Trimming removed 7 bases at V and 9 bases at J, with 18 bases between. CDR3 in amino acids: CASYSGSGAQYF. CDR3 DNA: TGTGCCTCCTATAGCGGGTCAGGGGCCCAGTACTTC.

A single count supports this clone. This chain joins TRBV7-2 and TRBJ2-7; no clear D. Per germline, CDR1 SGHTA and CDR2 FQGNSA. This CDR3 contains 9 residues. Deletions cut 4 bases from V and 12 bases from J, with 7 bases between. Written as DNA, the CDR3 is TGTGCCAGCAGCTACGGACGGTACTTC. As protein: CASSYGRYF.

This clone came up a few times. The CDR3 nucleotides are TGTGCCAGCAGTCCCCCGGGACAGGGGGCCTATGGCTACACCTTC. Protein: CASSPPGQGAYGYTF. The chain links TRBV6-5 to TRBJ1-2; 12 nucleotides line up with TRBD1. In germline, CDR1 is MNHEY, CDR2 SVGAGI. CDR3 length equals 15 residues. Germline trimming cut 5 bases from V and 4 bases from J; bases unmatched to any gene: 5.

The chain recombines TRBV7-6 with TRBJ2-5; TRBD1 matches 8 bases. The CDR3 consists of 16 residues. The V segment lost 2 bases and the J segment 4 bases; nucleotides outside the gene matches: 9. Per the germline V gene, CDR1 is SGHVS and CDR2 is FNYEAQ. The DNA for the CDR3 is TGTGCCAGCAGCTTATCATTACAGGGGGTTGGAGAGACCCAGTACTTC. This gives the protein CASSLSLQGVGETQYF.

The chain has TRBV30 and TRBJ2-1, with TRBD2 matching 9 bases. The CDR3 runs to 16 residues. V lost 1 base, J lost 1 base, and 5 bases stayed unmatched. CDR1 GTSNPN and CDR2 SVGIG come from the germline V gene (reference sequence). The CDR3 region is CAWSEGSGGSYNEQFF. The CDR3 DNA sequence: TGTGCCTGGAGTGAGGGTAGCGGGGGATCCTACAATGAGCAGTTCTTC.

The chain uses TRBV25-1 and TRBJ2-5; D gene uncertain. Trimming stripped 4 bases from V and 0 bases from J, with 3 bases between. Germline V gives CDR1 MGHDK, CDR2 SYGVNS. This CDR3 has 12 residues. The CDR3 DNA is TGTGCCAGCAGTGTCAACCAAGAGACCCAGTACTTC. Translated: CASSVNQETQYF. Complete variable domain (other parts from reference TRBV25-1 and TRBJ2-5): EADIYQTPRYLVIGTGKKITLECSQTMGHDKMYWYQQDPGMELHLIHYSYGVNSTEKGDLSSESTVSRIRTEHFPLTLESARPSHTSQYLCASSVNQETQYFGPGTRLLVL.

The rearrangement uses TRBV7-9 and TRBJ1-1, with D perhaps TRBD1 (5 bases). The CDR3 runs 13 residues. Germline CDR1 is SEHNR and CDR2 is FQNEAQ (reference sequence). Trimming cost V 1 base and J 8 bases, with 11 bases left between them. This CDR3 reads CASSLGVQGEAFF. The CDR3 DNA is TGTGCCAGCAGCTTAGGGGTCCAGGGCGAAGCTTTCTTT.

This rearrangement joins TRBV9 to TRBJ2-5; TRBD2 matches 9 bases. This CDR3 region has 15 residues. With 1 base clipped from V and 5 bases from J, the junction kept 6 bases outside the gene matches. Germline assignment: CDR1 SGDLS and CDR2 YYNGEE. The CDR3 protein is CASSVSAGGPETQYF. CDR3 bases: TGTGCCAGCAGCGTAAGCGCGGGGGGGCCGGAGACCCAGTACTTC.

The V call is TRBV7-6, the J call TRBJ1-6, with D perhaps matching TRBD1 (6 bases). This CDR3 has 14 residues. Germline V gene sequence: CDR1 SGHVS, CDR2 FNYEAQ. With 6 bases removed from V and 9 bases from J, the gap between germline ends came to 15 bases. CDR3 sequence: CASSSGQDSSPLHF. CDR3 nucleotides: TGTGCCAGCAGTTCCGGGCAGGACAGTTCACCCCTCCACTTT.

The V call is TRBV27, the J call TRBJ2-6; perhaps TRBD2 as D (6 bases). The CDR3 sequence is 15 residues long. Germline CDR1 MNHEY, CDR2 SMNVEV (reference sequence). Trimming left V 4 bases short and J 2 bases short, with 9 bases between. CDR3 region: CASSSEGAGANVLTF. CDR3 in DNA: TGTGCCAGCAGTTCGGAGGGAGCTGGGGCCAACGTCCTGACTTTC.

The chain has TRBV2 and TRBJ2-6, with a tentative D call TRBD1 (7 bases). Germline loops: CDR1 SNHLY, CDR2 FYNNEI. Trimming took 11 bases from V and 3 from J, leaving 26 bases between them. The CDR3 contains 18 residues. CDR3 DNA sequence: TGTGCCTTACCCCAGGGGGGATACACTAGGAGTGGGGCCAACGTCCTGACTTTC. This encodes CALPQGGYTRSGANVLTF. Variable domain in full (rest from reference TRBV2 and TRBJ2-6): EPEVTQTPSHQVTQMGQEVILRCVPISNHLYFYWYRQILGQKVEFLVSFYNNEISEKSEIFDDQFSVERPDGSNFTLKIRSTKLEDSAMYFCALPQGGYTRSGANVLTFGAGSRLTVL.

This clone has more than one count but fewer than ten. The gene calls are TRBV28 and TRBJ1-2, with D possibly matching TRBD1 (5 bases). The V gene lost 8 bases and the J gene lost 7 bases, with 17 bases spanning the gap. CDR3 length: 13 residues. CDR1 MDHEN and CDR2 SYDVKM come from the germline V gene. In DNA, the CDR3 is TGTGCCAGCGGATCAACCCAGGGAGGTGGCTACACCTTC. Translation gives CASGSTQGGGYTF.

This clone was seen only once. This sequence joins TRBV7-2 and TRBJ2-3, with D unresolved. Germline CDR1 SGHTA, CDR2 FQGNSA. There are 14 residues in the CDR3. The V end lost 5 bases, the J end lost 1 base, and 10 bases lay between the germline ends. The CDR3 loop reads CASSRPPGTDTQYF. CDR3 coding DNA: TGTGCCAGCAGCCGCCCCCCAGGCACAGATACGCAGTATTTT.

This sequence joins TRBV29-1 and TRBJ1-2; the D is unclear. The length of the CDR3 is 11 residues. The germline CDR1 and CDR2 sequences are SQVTM and ANQGSEA. V gave up 7 bases and J gave up 5 bases, with 11 bases separating them. This chain's CDR3 is CSALDWYGYTF. As DNA, the CDR3 is TGCAGCGCTCTAGATTGGTATGGCTACACCTTC.

The CDR3 DNA follows: TGTGCCAGCAGTTGGGGACGAAACAATTCACCCCTCCACTTT. Its protein is CASSWGRNNSPLHF. The J gene is TRBJ1-6, the V gene TRBV6-5; possible D gene TRBD1, 5 bases. The V end lost 4 bases, the J end lost 7 bases, and 11 bases lay between the germline ends. Germline V lookup: CDR1 MNHEY, CDR2 SVGAGI. The CDR3 has 14 amino acids.

The chain is built from TRBV7-2 and TRBJ2-4; 9 bases match TRBD2. The CDR3 runs to 16 residues. Germline V gene data show CDR1 as SGHTA and CDR2 as FQGNSA. J was trimmed by 0 bases and V by 3 bases; bases with no gene match: 3. In DNA form, the CDR3 reads TGTGCCAGCAGCTTTAGCGGGGGTTTAGCCAAAAACATTCAGTACTTC. It codes for CASSFSGGLAKNIQYF.